Below are 27 T cell receptor beta chains sequenced from a single sample in a study of blood T cell repertoires in COVID-19 (TCRdb year 2020). Library preparation was by the immunoSEQ multiplex PCR assay. The table comes from immuneACCESS by way of TCRdb, which keeps in-frame sequences with V and J called. Part of the clones is missing from these tables; in studies checked, under half for an unresolved V gene and the rest for unknown reasons. The sample table holds about 47,000 clones, of which roughly 80% were seen once. In total, the top ten clones hold less than 25% of the sample. Sample: peripheral blood. The receptor set was obtained from a woman aged 55-69 years with acute or convalescent COVID-19.

This chain joins TRBV2 and TRBJ1-5; D call uncertain. Per germline, CDR1 SNHLY and CDR2 FYNNEI. This CDR3 region has 13 residues. V lost 3 bases and J 7 bases, leaving 10 bases between the germline ends. The CDR3 loop reads CASSEEEVQPQHF. In DNA form, the CDR3 reads TGTGCCAGCAGTGAGGAGGAGGTGCAGCCCCAGCATTTT. The full variable domain, with the rest looked up from reference TRBV2 and TRBJ1-5, is EPEVTQTPSHQVTQMGQEVILRCVPISNHLYFYWYRQILGQKVEFLVSFYNNEISEKSEIFDDQFSVERPDGSNFTLKIRSTKLEDSAMYFCASSEEEVQPQHFGDGTRLSIL.

The chain links TRBV6-2 or TRBV6-3 to TRBJ2-3; 7 bases map to TRBD2. The trim removed 4 bases at V and 1 base at J, leaving 14 bases unmatched. Germline CDR1 and CDR2: MNHEY and SVGEGT. The CDR3 extends over 18 amino acids. CDR3 residues: CASSSLGLLAGGTDTQYF. The CDR3, as DNA: TGTGCCAGCAGTTCCTTAGGCCTATTGGCGGGGGGCACAGATACGCAGTATTTT.

The J gene is TRBJ2-3, the V gene TRBV11-1; the D is unclear. The CDR3 loop spans 13 amino acids. V shed 3 bases and J shed 7 bases, with 11 bases lying between them. The V gene's germline CDR1 is SGHAT and CDR2 FQDESV (reference sequence). The CDR3 nucleotides read TGTGCCAGCAGCTTCCCAACGACAAATACGCAGTATTTT. This encodes CASSFPTTNTQYF.

The J gene is TRBJ1-1, the V gene TRBV7-3; D perhaps matches TRBD1 (5 bases). Between the trimmed V and J ends, which lost 4 bases and 10 bases, there was a span of 19 bases. The CDR3 contains 14 residues. CDR1 SGHTA and CDR2 FQGTGA come from the germline V gene. CDR3 amino acids: CASSSQDGHGGAFF. For the CDR3, the DNA is TGTGCCAGCAGCTCTCAGGACGGGCACGGGGGAGCTTTCTTT. Full variable domain (outside the CDR3, taken from reference TRBV7-3 and TRBJ1-1): GAGVSQTPSNKVTEKGKYVELRCDPISGHTALYWYRQSLGQGPEFLIYFQGTGAADDSGLPNDRFFAVRPEGSVSTLKIQRTERGDSAVYLCASSSQDGHGGAFFGQGTRLTVV.

V gene TRBV7-9 combines with J gene TRBJ2-4; weak D call: TRBD1 (7 bases). CDR3 length equals 17 residues. V was shortened by 5 bases and J by 1 base, with 18 bases between the two germline ends. The germline gives CDR1 SEHNR, CDR2 FQNEAQ (reference sequence). The CDR3: CASSRAGQGVAKNIQYF. CDR3 in DNA: TGTGCCAGCAGCCGCGCGGGGCAGGGGGTCGCCAAAAACATTCAGTACTTC. The variable domain in full, with the rest retrieved from reference TRBV7-9 and TRBJ2-4, is DTGVSQNPRHKITKRGQNVTFRCDPISEHNRLYWYRQTLGQGPEFLTYFQNEAQLEKSRLLSDRFSAERPKGSFSTLEIQRTEQGDSAMYLCASSRAGQGVAKNIQYFGAGTRLSVL.

The V and J genes are TRBV4-1 and TRBJ2-6; TRBD1 agrees at 8 bases. The CDR3 consists of 16 residues. J gave up 4 bases and V 4 bases, and 6 bases lay outside the gene matches. Germline CDR1 reads MGHRA; CDR2 reads YSYEKL. The CDR3 loop reads CASSRTGSRGANVLTF. The CDR3 nucleotides read TGCGCCAGCAGCCGGACAGGGTCGCGGGGGGCCAACGTCCTGACTTTC.

This clone has just one count. This chain uses TRBV11-2 with TRBJ1-2, with TRBD1 as a possible D gene (5 bases). Germline V lookup: CDR1 SGHAT, CDR2 FQNNGV. CDR3 length: 14 residues. Deletions cut 6 bases from V and 5 bases from J, with 16 bases between. The CDR3 sequence: CASRRGPEGYGYTF. The CDR3 DNA is TGTGCCAGCAGGCGGGGCCCGGAGGGTTATGGCTACACCTTC.

Comment on this clone: The junction does not match germline at one end; this may be a read error. This chain connects TRBV7-3 to TRBJ1-1, with a weak D call TRBD1 (5 bases). The CDR3 is made up of 15 amino acids. CDR1 is SGHTA, CDR2 FQGTGA, per germline. CDR3 DNA: TGTGCCAGCAGCCCCCATCCGGGGGTGAAGACTGAAGCTTTCTTT. This gives the protein CASSPHPGVKTEAFF.

The genes are TRBV27 and TRBJ2-3; possible D gene TRBD1, 5 bases. This CDR3 has 16 amino acids. Per the germline V gene, CDR1 is MNHEY and CDR2 is SMNVEV (reference sequence). V lost 1 base, J lost 2 bases, and 13 bases lay in between. The CDR3 bases are TGTGCCAGCAGTTTATTCCCCAGGGAAATCACAGATACGCAGTATTTT. Translation: CASSLFPREITDTQYF.

The rearrangement links TRBV7-9 to TRBJ2-1, with 8 bases matching TRBD1. The CDR3 spans 13 residues. CDR1 is SEHNR and CDR2 is FQNEAQ in the germline V gene (reference sequence). V shed 0 bases and J 16 bases; nucleotides not matched to a gene: 8. In DNA form, the CDR3 reads TGTGCCAGCAGCTTAGCAGGGCAGGGGGCAAACTTCTTC. This sequence encodes CASSLAGQGANFF.

The genes are TRBV7-2 and TRBJ2-6, with D possibly TRBD2 on 5 matching bases. Trimming took 11 bases from V and 3 from J, leaving 14 bases between them. Germline loops: CDR1 SGHTA, CDR2 FQGNSA. CDR3 length: 14 amino acids. This chain's CDR3 is CASRNGVGANVLTF. Here the CDR3 DNA reads TGTGCCTCAAGAAACGGGGTTGGGGCCAACGTCCTGACTTTC.

This clone ranks as medium-sized. V and J are TRBV5-4 and TRBJ2-2, with 7 bases identical to TRBD1. Per germline, CDR1 SGHNT and CDR2 YYREEE (reference sequence). This CDR3 is 13 amino acids long. With V trimmed by 4 bases and J by 6 bases, 3 bases remained unmatched. CDR3 coding DNA: TGTGCCAGCAGCGTAGGGGGCTCCGGGGAGCTGTTTTTT. Translated: CASSVGGSGELFF.

This clone was counted once. The chain combines TRBV5-1 with TRBJ2-2; 10 bases are shared with TRBD2. Trimming cost V 4 bases and J 2 bases; bases outside gene matches: 5. Looked up from germline, CDR1 is SGHRS and CDR2 is YFSETQ. The CDR3 length is 16 residues. Here the CDR3 reads CASSPSGGANTGELFF. In DNA form, the CDR3 reads TGCGCCAGCAGCCCAAGCGGGGGGGCCAACACCGGGGAGCTGTTTTTT. The entire variable domain, with the rest obtained from reference TRBV5-1 and TRBJ2-2, is as follows: KAGVTQTPRYLIKTRGQQVTLSCSPISGHRSVSWYQQTPGQGLQFLFEYFSETQRNKGNFPGRFSGRQFSNSRSEMNVSTLELGDSALYLCASSPSGGANTGELFFGEGSRLTVL.

The sample holds a few counts of this clone. CDR3 nucleotides: TGTGCCAGCAGCACGGCCTCGGGACAGGATGAAAAACTGTTTTTT. Translation gives CASSTASGQDEKLFF. This sequence joins TRBV7-2 and TRBJ1-4; TRBD1 agrees at 8 bases. The ends lost 5 bases at V and 6 bases at J; junction bases unmatched: 8. Germline CDR1 reads SGHTA; CDR2 reads FQGNSA. This CDR3 is 15 amino acids long.

The sample holds a few counts of this clone. The rearrangement joins TRBV15 to TRBJ1-4; D uncertain. Germline CDR1 reads LNHNV; CDR2 reads YYDKDF (reference sequence). The ends were cut back, 8 bases at V and 10 bases at J, with 14 bases in the middle. The CDR3 loop spans 12 amino acids. CDR3 amino acids: CATAKDRGKLFF. Written as DNA, the CDR3 is TGTGCCACCGCCAAGGACCGGGGAAAACTGTTTTTT.

The CDR3 protein is CASSLPGQGNIYTQYF. The CDR3 DNA sequence: TGTGCCAGCAGCTTACCGGGACAGGGAAACATTTACACGCAGTATTTT. V is TRBV7-9 and J is TRBJ2-3; 9 bases line up with TRBD1. The CDR3 is made up of 16 amino acids. Germline values: CDR1 SEHNR, CDR2 FQNEAQ (reference sequence). After removal of 2 bases from V and 9 bases from J, the junction contained 12 bases not matched to a gene.

The V and J genes are TRBV19 and TRBJ1-6; D might be TRBD1 (5 bases). The V end lost 6 bases, the J end lost 6 bases, and 6 bases lay between the germline ends. The germline gives CDR1 LNHDA, CDR2 SQIVND (reference sequence). The CDR3 spans 12 residues. CDR3 coding DNA: TGTGCCAGTAGCCAGGGTAATTCACCCCTCCACTTT. As protein: CASSQGNSPLHF. Full variable domain (rest looked up from reference TRBV19 and TRBJ1-6): DGGITQSPKYLFRKEGQNVTLSCEQNLNHDAMYWYRQDPGQGLRLIYYSQIVNDFQKGDIAEGYSVSREKKESFPLTVTSAQKNPTAFYLCASSQGNSPLHFGNGTRLTVT.

The gene calls are TRBV29-1 and TRBJ1-1; D is perhaps TRBD1 (6 bases). CDR1 and CDR2 (germline): SQVTM, ANQGSEA. V shed 6 bases and J shed 5 bases, with 16 bases lying between them. CDR3 length: 13 residues. The CDR3 nucleotides are TGCAGCGTCAAGCGGGGGGCGCAAACTGAAGCTTTCTTT. Amino acids: CSVKRGAQTEAFF.

This chain uses TRBV7-3 with TRBJ1-1, with D unclear. Deletions cut 5 bases from V and 4 bases from J, with 11 bases between. Germline-derived CDR1 and CDR2 are SGHTA and FQGTGA. The CDR3 runs to 13 residues. The CDR3 is CASSPLAGTEAFF. As DNA, the CDR3 is TGTGCCAGCAGCCCCCTAGCAGGCACTGAAGCTTTCTTT.

The V call is TRBV5-5, the J call TRBJ1-2; D uncertain. The CDR3 contains 14 residues. Germline V gives CDR1 SGHKS, CDR2 YYEKEE (reference sequence). V dropped 0 bases and J dropped 8 bases, with 14 bases sitting between them. CDR3 sequence (DNA): TGTGCCAGCAGCTTGGAGCCGGGGATGCGGGGCTACACCTTC. It encodes CASSLEPGMRGYTF.

V is TRBV7-2 and J is TRBJ1-4, with D possibly matching TRBD1 (6 bases). V lost 4 bases to trimming and J lost 6 bases, with 9 bases between them. The CDR3 sequence is 13 residues long. Germline assignment: CDR1 SGHTA and CDR2 FQGNSA. The CDR3 DNA reads TGTGCCAGCAGCTCGGGACAAGATGAAAAACTGTTTTTT. Translation gives CASSSGQDEKLFF.

The V gene is TRBV27, the J gene TRBJ2-7, with 8 bases that match TRBD2. V lost 4 bases to trimming and J lost 3 bases; unmatched junction nucleotides: 8. The CDR3 contains 15 residues. Germline assignment: CDR1 MNHEY and CDR2 SMNVEV (reference sequence). The CDR3 loop reads CASSSSGGLGYEQYF. The CDR3 bases are TGTGCCAGCAGTTCCTCGGGGGGGTTGGGCTACGAGCAGTACTTC.

In its sample, this clone was seen a few times. The J gene is TRBJ2-1, the V gene TRBV10-2; D not certain. Germline CDR1 is WSHSY and CDR2 is SAAADI. This CDR3 is 14 amino acids long. The V gene lost 5 bases and the J gene lost 3 bases, with 11 bases spanning the gap. The CDR3: CASSYSRVYNEQFF. In DNA form, the CDR3 reads TGCGCCAGCAGTTACTCCCGAGTCTACAATGAGCAGTTCTTC.

The rearrangement uses TRBV14 and TRBJ1-2; D is unresolved. This CDR3 has 13 amino acids. Germline V lookup: CDR1 SGHDN, CDR2 FVKESK. Trimming removed 6 bases at V and 10 bases at J, with 18 bases between. The CDR3: CASSQRRGSDYTF. The CDR3 DNA reads TGTGCCAGCAGTCAAAGACGGGGTAGCGACTACACCTTC.

This clone has a handful of counts. The gene calls are TRBV6-4 and TRBJ1-2; TRBD1 agrees at 8 bases. V shed 4 bases, J shed 5 bases, and the junction held 9 bases outside the gene matches. The V gene's germline CDR1 is MRHNA and CDR2 SNTAGT. This CDR3 region has 15 residues. The chain's CDR3 is CASSARGQGEYGYTF. The CDR3, as DNA: TGTGCCAGCAGTGCCCGCGGACAGGGTGAATATGGCTACACCTTC.

V is TRBV10-2 and J is TRBJ1-1; D is unclear. The germline CDR1 and CDR2 sequences are WSHSY and SAAADI. CDR3 length: 11 residues. With 8 bases removed from V and 3 bases from J, the gap between germline ends came to 7 bases. In DNA form, the CDR3 reads TGCGCCAGCTCCGAGGACACTGAAGCTTTCTTT. This sequence encodes CASSEDTEAFF.

The DNA of the CDR3 is TGTGCCTGGGCCCGGGACAGGCTTTATGGCTACACCTTC. Translation: CAWARDRLYGYTF. The chain is built from TRBV30 and TRBJ1-2; 8 bases line up with TRBD1. The germline gives CDR1 GTSNPN, CDR2 SVGIG (reference sequence). The CDR3 consists of 13 residues. The V and J ends lost 5 bases and 5 bases, in that order; junction bases with no gene match: 7. Complete variable domain (other parts from reference TRBV30 and TRBJ1-2): SQTIHQWPATLVQPVGSPLSLECTVEGTSNPNLYWYRQAAGRGLQLLFYSVGIGQISSEVPQNLSASRPQDRQFILSSKKLLLSDSGFYLCAWARDRLYGYTFGSGTRLTVV.